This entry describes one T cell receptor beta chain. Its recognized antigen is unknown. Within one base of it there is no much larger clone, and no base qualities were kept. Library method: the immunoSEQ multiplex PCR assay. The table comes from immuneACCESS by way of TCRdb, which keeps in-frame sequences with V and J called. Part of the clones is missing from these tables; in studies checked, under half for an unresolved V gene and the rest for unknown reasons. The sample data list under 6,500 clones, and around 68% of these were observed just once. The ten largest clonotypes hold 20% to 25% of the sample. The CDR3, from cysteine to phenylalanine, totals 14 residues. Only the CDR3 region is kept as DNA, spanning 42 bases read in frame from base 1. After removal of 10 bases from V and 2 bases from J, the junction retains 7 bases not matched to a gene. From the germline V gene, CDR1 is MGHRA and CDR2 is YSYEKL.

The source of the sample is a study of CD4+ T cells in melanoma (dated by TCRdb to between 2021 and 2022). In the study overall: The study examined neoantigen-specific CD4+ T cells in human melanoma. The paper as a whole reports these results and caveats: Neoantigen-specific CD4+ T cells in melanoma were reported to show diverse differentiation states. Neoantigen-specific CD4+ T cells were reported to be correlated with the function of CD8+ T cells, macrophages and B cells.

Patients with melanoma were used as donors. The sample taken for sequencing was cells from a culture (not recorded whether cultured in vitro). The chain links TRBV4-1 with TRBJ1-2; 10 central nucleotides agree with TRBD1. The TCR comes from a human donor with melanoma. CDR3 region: CATRGQGGNYGYTF. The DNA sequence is TGCGCCACTCGCGGACAGGGGGGGAACTATGGCTACACCTTC.